The 15 T cell receptor beta chains listed next were all sequenced from one sample in a study of blood T cell repertoires in COVID-19. TCRdb's copy holds only in-frame clones and misses some; the assay was immunoSEQ multiplex PCR. The sample records around 200,000 clones, around 79% being singletons. Sequencing was performed on peripheral blood. The receptors here all came from a man aged 45-65 years who had recovered from COVID-19.

The chain has TRBV28 and TRBJ2-1; the D is unclear. CDR1 is MDHEN, CDR2 SYDVKM, per germline. The CDR3 totals 14 residues. Trimming took off 3 bases at V and 4 bases at J, with 10 bases between the two ends. The CDR3 DNA follows: TGTGCCAGCAGTTTTCTACTCTCATACAATGAGCAGTTCTTC. It yields the protein CASSFLLSYNEQFF.

Notes on this clone: Sequence at one end of the junction differs from germline and may be a read error. The chain links TRBV7-8 to TRBJ2-5, with D unclear. The CDR3 spans 14 residues. CDR1 is SGHVS and CDR2 is FQNEAQ in the germline V gene. This CDR3 is CASSLVQAQGTQYF. CDR3 DNA sequence: TGTGCCAGCAGCTTAGTTCAAGCGCAAGGGACCCAGTACTTC.

The chain uses TRBV27 and TRBJ1-1, with 7 bases aligning to TRBD1. V trimming: 7 bases; J trimming: 7 bases; junction bases outside the gene matches: 12. The CDR3 totals 14 residues. Germline CDR1 is MNHEY and CDR2 is SMNVEV (reference sequence). This CDR3 reads CASTSLGQQDEAFF. The CDR3 nucleotides are TGTGCCAGCACCTCTCTGGGACAGCAAGATGAAGCTTTCTTT.

Here the CDR3 DNA reads TGTGCCACCGCCTTGAGCGGGAGTGTCACAGATACGCAGTATTTT. Amino acids: CATALSGSVTDTQYF. The chain is built from TRBV10-3 and TRBJ2-3, with 8 bases lining up with TRBD2. The trim removed 10 bases at V and 2 bases at J, leaving 11 bases unmatched. Germline values: CDR1 ENHRY, CDR2 SYGVKD. CDR3 length equals 15 residues.

The chain is built from TRBV2 and TRBJ2-7; 9 positions match TRBD1. There are 13 residues in the CDR3. Germline-derived CDR1 and CDR2 are SNHLY and FYNNEI. V was pared by 6 bases and J by 2 bases, with 2 bases of the junction left unmatched. CDR3 residues: CASRDRGTYEQYF. In DNA form, the CDR3 reads TGTGCCAGCAGGGACAGGGGTACCTACGAGCAGTACTTC.

The chain joins TRBV19 to TRBJ1-5; 8 bases map to TRBD1. The V gene's germline CDR1 is LNHDA and CDR2 SQIVND (reference sequence). The CDR3 spans 15 residues. The junction had 10 bases not matched to a gene; V was cut back by 6 bases and J by 6 bases. CDR3 DNA: TGTGCCAGTAGCGCGCTAACAGGGGGTAGTCAGCCCCAGCATTTT. This codes for CASSALTGGSQPQHF.

This chain connects TRBV27 to TRBJ2-4, with D possibly TRBD2 on 5 matching bases. The ends were cut back, 8 bases at V and 5 bases at J, with 16 bases in the middle. Germline CDR1 is MNHEY and CDR2 is SMNVEV (reference sequence). The CDR3 loop spans 14 amino acids. CDR3 region: CASGEMDSENIQYF. CDR3 DNA: TGTGCCAGCGGAGAAATGGACTCTGAAAACATTCAGTACTTC.

The CDR3: CASSLHGGKNTEAFF. CDR3 DNA sequence: TGTGCCAGCAGCTTACATGGCGGCAAGAACACTGAAGCTTTCTTT. The chain couples TRBV7-3 to TRBJ1-1; D not certain. Germline values: CDR1 SGHTA, CDR2 FQGTGA. This CDR3 has 15 amino acids. V was cut by 2 bases and J by 1 base, with 11 bases left in between.

The J gene is TRBJ2-7, the V gene TRBV4-3; 8 bases agree with TRBD1. CDR1 is LGHNA, CDR2 YSLEER, per germline. Trimming took 3 bases from V and 12 from J; bases not matched to a gene: 13. The CDR3 spans 14 residues. CDR3 sequence reads: CASSQEIQQGAGYF. DNA for the CDR3: TGCGCCAGCAGCCAGGAGATCCAGCAGGGGGCAGGGTACTTC.

This chain joins TRBV19 and TRBJ1-1, with a weak D call TRBD1 (6 bases). CDR3 length: 16 residues. CDR1 is LNHDA, CDR2 SQIVND, per germline (reference sequence). The ends were cut back, 2 bases at V and 5 bases at J, with 18 bases in the middle. The CDR3 protein is CASSIILGGLGTEAFF. The CDR3 coding sequence is TGTGCCAGTAGTATAATCCTGGGGGGGCTCGGTACTGAAGCTTTCTTT.

For this clone: In the same sample, other DNA sequences code for this CDR3. This chain links TRBV5-4 with TRBJ2-1; weak D call: TRBD1 (6 bases). Per the germline V gene, CDR1 is SGHNT and CDR2 is YYREEE (reference sequence). CDR3 length equals 13 residues. V lost 2 bases, J lost 8 bases, and 11 bases lay in between. CDR3 nucleotide sequence: TGTGCCAGCAGCTTCTCACAGGGCGATGAGCAGTTCTTC. Its protein product is CASSFSQGDEQFF.

V is TRBV20-1 and J is TRBJ2-3, with a tentative D call TRBD2 (5 bases). V dropped 6 bases and J dropped 6 bases, with 10 bases sitting between them. The CDR3 length is 11 residues. Per germline, CDR1 DFQATT and CDR2 SNEGSKA (reference sequence). The CDR3, as DNA: TGCAGTGCCGCCTTAGCGGATACGCAGTATTTT. It specifies CSAALADTQYF.

The chain uses TRBV11-2 and TRBJ2-3; 12 nucleotides align to TRBD1. Unmatched junction bases numbered 4, after V lost 4 bases and J lost 2 bases. The CDR3 length is 16 residues. Germline CDR1 SGHAT, CDR2 FQNNGV. As DNA, the CDR3 is TGTGCCAGCAGCTCCTCGGGACAGGGGGCCACAGATACGCAGTATTTT. Its translation: CASSSSGQGATDTQYF.

The V call is TRBV10-1, the J call TRBJ2-2, with D maybe TRBD2 (5 bases). In germline, CDR1 is WNHNN, CDR2 SYGVQD (reference sequence). V dropped 6 bases and J dropped 1 base, with 12 bases sitting between them. The CDR3 is 15 residues long. The DNA for the CDR3 is TGCGCCAGCAGCAGAGCGGAGATGAACACCGGGGAGCTGTTTTTT. Residues: CASSRAEMNTGELFF.

The chain joins TRBV18 to TRBJ2-1, with 14 bases that match TRBD2. V lost 3 bases to trimming and J lost 4 bases; unmatched junction nucleotides: 2. CDR1 and CDR2 from the germline V gene are KGHSH and LQKENI. The CDR3 covers 16 residues. The CDR3 DNA reads TGTGCCAGCTCACCGGGACTAGCGGGAGCTTACAATGAGCAGTTCTTC. Its protein is CASSPGLAGAYNEQFF.